The next 11 T cell receptor beta chains were all read from a single sample in a study of blood T cell repertoires in COVID-19. Clones were sequenced by immunoSEQ multiplex PCR, and TCRdb holds only the in-frame ones, with some missing. Among 200,000 to 250,000 clones, 86% were seen once, and the ten largest hold 2.2%. Specimen: peripheral blood. These receptors came from a man younger than 40 who had recovered from COVID-19.

V gene TRBV30 combines with J gene TRBJ1-5; possibly TRBD1 for D (5 bases). CDR1 is GTSNPN, CDR2 SVGIG, per germline (reference sequence). The CDR3 runs 17 residues. Trimming took off 0 bases at V and 4 bases at J, with 19 bases between the two ends. The CDR3 spells CAWSVITGDLRNQPQHF. As DNA, the CDR3 is TGTGCCTGGAGTGTAATTACGGGGGACTTGAGAAATCAGCCCCAGCATTTT.

The chain employs TRBV4-1 and TRBJ2-3; TRBD2 matches 11 bases. V lost 4 bases, J lost 1 base, and 1 base stayed unmatched. The CDR3 contains 15 residues. CDR1 is MGHRA, CDR2 YSYEKL, per germline. This chain's CDR3 is CASSPTSGGTDTQYF. The CDR3 nucleotides read TGCGCCAGCAGCCCGACTAGCGGGGGCACAGATACGCAGTATTTT.

The chain carries TRBV2 and TRBJ1-5, with a possible D match to TRBD1 (5 bases). Per the germline V gene, CDR1 is SNHLY and CDR2 is FYNNEI. The CDR3 extends over 15 amino acids. The germline V and J ends were trimmed by 6 bases and 4 bases, with 16 bases remaining between them. The CDR3 DNA follows: TGTGCCAGCAGCCGTAGGGACTCGGATAATCAGCCCCAGCATTTT. Translation gives CASSRRDSDNQPQHF.

The table lists this clone with a few counts. This chain links TRBV5-1 with TRBJ2-7, with a weak D call TRBD2 (5 bases). Germline V gene data show CDR1 as SGHRS and CDR2 as YFSETQ. Between the trimmed V and J ends, which lost 3 bases and 0 bases, there was a span of 19 bases. CDR3 length: 17 amino acids. CDR3 nucleotide sequence: TGCGCCAGCAGCTCCGGGGTTAGCTCCACATCCTCCTACGAGCAGTACTTC. Encoded protein: CASSSGVSSTSSYEQYF.

The rearrangement links TRBV5-6 to TRBJ1-1, with D maybe TRBD1 (6 bases). Germline V gene data show CDR1 as SGHDT and CDR2 as YYEEEE. Trimming stripped 4 bases from V and 2 bases from J, with 12 bases between. The CDR3 spans 14 residues. CDR3 sequence: CASSPDRINTEAFF. CDR3 sequence (DNA): TGTGCCAGCAGCCCGGACAGAATAAACACTGAAGCTTTCTTT.

The chain carries TRBV7-9 and TRBJ2-5; TRBD2 might be the D (5 bases). This CDR3 is 14 amino acids long. Germline lookup yields CDR1 SEHNR and CDR2 FQNEAQ (reference sequence). Trimming removed 1 base from V and 2 bases from J, with 8 bases in between. CDR3 region: CASSLGGNQETQYF. The CDR3 region has the DNA TGTGCCAGCAGCTTAGGAGGGAATCAAGAGACCCAGTACTTC. Together with reference TRBV7-9 and TRBJ2-5, the CDR3 gives the full variable domain: DTGVSQNPRHKITKRGQNVTFRCDPISEHNRLYWYRQTLGQGPEFLTYFQNEAQLEKSRLLSDRFSAERPKGSFSTLEIQRTEQGDSAMYLCASSLGGNQETQYFGPGTRLLVL.

This chain connects TRBV19 to TRBJ2-7; 7 bases match TRBD2. Germline V gene data show CDR1 as LNHDA and CDR2 as SQIVND (reference sequence). The ends lost 6 bases at V and 3 bases at J; junction bases unmatched: 5. CDR3 size: 13 residues. CDR3 coding DNA: TGTGCCAGTAGAGACGGGGGGAACTACGAGCAGTACTTC. This translates into CASRDGGNYEQYF.

V gene TRBV5-1 combines with J gene TRBJ1-2, with 7 bases matching TRBD1. The CDR3 totals 16 residues. Germline V gene sequence: CDR1 SGHRS, CDR2 YFSETQ. Unmatched junction bases numbered 10, after V lost 3 bases and J lost 2 bases. The CDR3 here is CASSSSPPGQNYGYTF. The CDR3 region has the DNA TGCGCCAGCAGCTCCTCCCCTCCGGGACAGAACTATGGCTACACCTTC.

The J gene is TRBJ2-7, the V gene TRBV5-1; 9 nucleotides match TRBD1. Germline values: CDR1 SGHRS, CDR2 YFSETQ. With V trimmed by 0 bases and J by 3 bases, 4 bases remained unmatched. This CDR3 comprises 15 residues. CDR3 region: CASSLAGQGIYEQYF. The CDR3 DNA sequence: TGCGCCAGCAGCTTGGCGGGACAGGGTATCTACGAGCAGTACTTC.

The chain employs TRBV4-1 and TRBJ1-2; 8 bases align to TRBD1. This CDR3 comprises 18 residues. Germline lookup yields CDR1 MGHRA and CDR2 YSYEKL. The V segment lost 4 bases and the J segment 2 bases; nucleotides outside the gene matches: 15. DNA for the CDR3: TGCGCCAGCAGCCGGATTCCGGGACAGGAGGGCTCCAACTATGGCTACACCTTC. Protein product: CASSRIPGQEGSNYGYTF.

The chain is built from TRBV7-8 and TRBJ1-2; tentatively, D is TRBD1 (5 bases). This CDR3 comprises 17 residues. Germline V gene sequence: CDR1 SGHVS, CDR2 FQNEAQ. The V gene lost 1 base and the J gene lost 4 bases, with 19 bases spanning the gap. The CDR3 is CASSLVGSGFNTYGYTF. The CDR3 DNA reads TGTGCCAGCAGCTTAGTGGGGTCAGGGTTCAACACCTATGGCTACACCTTC.